This TCR beta chain was sequenced during a study of T cells in Graves' hyperthyroidism and ophthalmopathy. The CDR3 runs to 14 residues. V lost 5 bases and J 2 bases, leaving 10 bases between the germline ends. Germline V gene sequence: CDR1 LNHDA, CDR2 SQIVND (reference sequence). TCR beta CDR3 regions were amplified from RNA transcripts. Researchers ran a first-round RT-PCR on the TCR CDR3 using the HTBI primer set. TCRdb re-called the multiplex PCR reads through MiXCR, storing one row per CDR3 protein. The data contain about 570,000 distinct CDR3 sequences, just over 45% of them singletons. Diagnoses were established using clinical symptoms, serum thyroxine and TRAb, thyroid ultrasound and orbital computed tomography.

The V and J genes are TRBV19 and TRBJ1-5; D is undetermined. Source material: peripheral blood or thyroid tissue (not recorded which). The origin of this receptor is an adult woman with Graves' disease, either hyperthyroidism or ophthalmopathy (not recorded which). The DNA of the CDR3 is TGTGCCAGTAGTTCATCCCAAGGCAATCAGCCCCAGCATTTT. It is translated as CASSSSQGNQPQHF.